The 27 T cell receptor beta chains below were found in one sample sequenced in a study of blood T cell repertoires in COVID-19. Generated by immunoSEQ multiplex PCR, the TCRdb table keeps only in-frame clones and is missing some. The sample contains around 100,000 clones, about 87% of which appear only once. Sequenced sample: peripheral blood. These TCRs come from a human donor in a cohort sampled during active COVID-19.

The J gene is TRBJ1-2, the V gene TRBV20-1; D is possibly TRBD1 (6 bases). The V end lost 6 bases, the J end lost 8 bases, and 13 bases lay between the germline ends. Per germline, CDR1 DFQATT and CDR2 SNEGSKA (reference sequence). The CDR3 length is 11 residues. CDR3 region: CSARQGNGYTF. For the CDR3, the DNA is TGCAGTGCCCGGCAGGGGAACGGCTACACCTTC.

The chain couples TRBV4-1 to TRBJ2-1; D uncertain. Trimming removed 1 base from V and 7 bases from J, with 8 bases in between. This CDR3 has 13 residues. Germline values: CDR1 MGHRA, CDR2 YSYEKL. CDR3 sequence: CASSQAVPNEQFF. The CDR3 region has the DNA TGCGCCAGCAGCCAAGCGGTCCCGAATGAGCAGTTCTTC.

The chain combines TRBV2 with TRBJ2-1; 7 bases agree with TRBD2. Germline V gives CDR1 SNHLY, CDR2 FYNNEI. This CDR3 has 14 residues. J gave up 4 bases and V 8 bases, and 8 bases lay outside the gene matches. The CDR3 coding sequence is TGTGCCAGCGGGGAGGGAATCCCTTACAATGAGCAGTTCTTC. Protein product: CASGEGIPYNEQFF.

The chain recombines TRBV6-5 with TRBJ1-2, with TRBD1 matching over 8 bases. Germline CDR1 and CDR2: MNHEY and SVGAGI. The V gene end was trimmed by 6 bases and the J gene end by 3 bases; junction bases not matched to a gene: 3. CDR3 length: 13 residues. In DNA form, the CDR3 reads TGTGCCAGCAGAAGGACAGGGTACTATGGCTACACCTTC. This gives the protein CASRRTGYYGYTF.

The CDR3 nucleotides are TGTGCTAGTGGTCCTCAGGGGGCGAACACTGAAGCTTTCTTT. Translated, it gives CASGPQGANTEAFF. The gene calls are TRBV12-5 and TRBJ1-1, with 8 bases aligning to TRBD1. CDR1 LGHNT and CDR2 FRNRAP come from the germline V gene. With 5 bases clipped from V and 1 base from J, the junction kept 3 bases outside the gene matches. The CDR3 runs 14 residues.

This clone was counted between two and nine times. This chain joins TRBV3-1 (or the pseudogene TRBV3-2) and TRBJ1-6, with a tentative D call TRBD1 (5 bases). Germline CDR1 LGHDT, CDR2 YNNKEL (reference sequence). V lost 3 bases to trimming and J lost 4 bases, with 19 bases between them. The CDR3 is made up of 18 amino acids. The CDR3, as DNA: TGTGCCAGCAGCCAGGAGAGGTTGACAGCCATATATAATTCACCCCTCCACTTT. Its translation: CASSQERLTAIYNSPLHF.

CDR3 in amino acids: CASSETGGAIGYTF. The CDR3 nucleotides are TGTGCCAGTAGCGAGACAGGGGGCGCGATCGGCTACACCTTC. The genes are TRBV19 and TRBJ1-2; 10 positions match TRBD1. The ends lost 6 bases at V and 8 bases at J; junction bases unmatched: 9. The CDR3 is 14 amino acids. In germline, CDR1 is LNHDA, CDR2 SQIVND (reference sequence).

CDR3 region: CASSFGTGAHGYTF. CDR3 in DNA: TGTGCCAGCAGTTTCGGGACAGGGGCCCATGGCTACACCTTC. The chain has TRBV28 and TRBJ1-2, with 10 bases matching TRBD1. Germline V gives CDR1 MDHEN, CDR2 SYDVKM. After removal of 3 bases from V and 6 bases from J, the junction contained 4 bases not matched to a gene. CDR3 length equals 14 residues.

The chain employs TRBV11-2 and TRBJ1-3, with D tentatively TRBD1 (6 bases). The ends were cut back, 7 bases at V and 3 bases at J, with 19 bases in the middle. This CDR3 has 16 amino acids. Germline CDR1 reads SGHAT; CDR2 reads FQNNGV. As DNA, the CDR3 is TGTGCCAGCAACCTAGGGGGGGCTTTCAGTGGAAACACCATATATTTT. Protein product: CASNLGGAFSGNTIYF.

The genes are TRBV7-2 and TRBJ2-1, with 9 positions matching TRBD1. CDR3 length: 13 residues. V shed 5 bases, J shed 9 bases, and the junction held 5 bases outside the gene matches. CDR1 is SGHTA and CDR2 is FQGNSA in the germline V gene. The CDR3 DNA sequence: TGTGCCAGCAGCCACACAGGGGGCGGTGAGCAGTTCTTC. Its translation: CASSHTGGGEQFF. Looking up the rest from reference TRBV7-2 and TRBJ2-1 gives the full variable domain: GAGVSQSPSNKVTEKGKDVELRCDPISGHTALYWYRQSLGQGLEFLIYFQGNSAPDKSGLPSDRFSAERTGGSVSTLTIQRTQQEDSAVYLCASSHTGGGEQFFGPGTRLTVL.

This rearrangement joins TRBV18 to TRBJ1-3; no clear D gene. V shed 1 base and J shed 0 bases, with 22 bases lying between them. Germline lookup yields CDR1 KGHSH and CDR2 LQKENI. This CDR3 contains 20 residues. CDR3 coding DNA: TGTGCCAGCTCACCACTTGTCCTAGCCAGGACTACATTCTCTGGAAACACCATATATTTT. This encodes CASSPLVLARTTFSGNTIYF.

This clone was observed once. The chain recombines TRBV23-1 with TRBJ1-5; tentatively, D is TRBD1 (6 bases). TRBV23-1 is annotated as an ORF whose role is uncertain. V was pared by 7 bases and J by 7 bases, with 14 bases between. The CDR3 consists of 13 residues. CDR3 sequence (DNA): TGCGCCAGCAATACAGGGTTATGGCAGCCCCAGCATTTT. It yields the protein CASNTGLWQPQHF.

The chain links TRBV5-1 to TRBJ2-2; 7 bases are a match to TRBD2. Germline V gene lookup returns CDR1 SGHRS and CDR2 YFSETQ. V trimming: 3 bases; J trimming: 4 bases; junction bases outside the gene matches: 12. The CDR3 totals 17 residues. The CDR3 coding sequence is TGCGCCAGCAGCTCGGTCGGGGGGACTGGGCCCACCGGGGAGCTGTTTTTT. Its translation: CASSSVGGTGPTGELFF. Drawing the rest from reference TRBV5-1 and TRBJ2-2, the complete variable domain is KAGVTQTPRYLIKTRGQQVTLSCSPISGHRSVSWYQQTPGQGLQFLFEYFSETQRNKGNFPGRFSGRQFSNSRSEMNVSTLELGDSALYLCASSSVGGTGPTGELFFGEGSRLTVL.

V and J are TRBV19 and TRBJ1-5; a possible D gene is TRBD1 (5 bases). Trimming removed 1 base at V and 0 bases at J, with 10 bases between. This CDR3 is 16 amino acids long. Germline lookup yields CDR1 LNHDA and CDR2 SQIVND (reference sequence). The CDR3 DNA is TGTGCCAGTAGTATAGGGGACTACTTTAGCAATCAGCCCCAGCATTTT. Protein sequence: CASSIGDYFSNQPQHF.

The genes are TRBV11-2 and TRBJ2-1; TRBD2 is a possible D gene (5 bases). CDR3 length equals 14 residues. Germline V CDR1 and CDR2: SGHAT, FQNNGV. The V gene lost 1 base and the J gene lost 5 bases, with 9 bases spanning the gap. The chain's CDR3 is CASSLGTANNEQFF. DNA for the CDR3: TGTGCCAGCAGCTTAGGGACTGCTAACAATGAGCAGTTCTTC.

The chain has TRBV10-3 and TRBJ2-1, with 8 bases aligning to TRBD2. The CDR3 length is 15 residues. Germline CDR1 and CDR2: ENHRY and SYGVKD. Trimming at V came to 3 bases and at J to 4 bases, leaving 5 bases not matched to a gene. CDR3 amino acids: CAISDQGLGYNEQFF. The CDR3, as DNA: TGTGCCATCAGTGACCAGGGACTAGGGTACAATGAGCAGTTCTTC.

The V gene is TRBV5-6, the J gene TRBJ2-7; 9 bases are a match to TRBD1. J was trimmed by 0 bases and V by 4 bases; bases with no gene match: 5. This CDR3 has 15 residues. The germline V gene has CDR1 SGHDT and CDR2 YYEEEE. The CDR3, as DNA: TGTGCCAGCAGCGAGGGACAGGGAAGCTCCTACGAGCAGTACTTC. Protein product: CASSEGQGSSYEQYF.

The genes are TRBV5-1 and TRBJ2-5, with unresolved D. The V and J ends lost 0 bases and 3 bases respectively, with 6 bases between them. Germline loops: CDR1 SGHRS, CDR2 YFSETQ. This CDR3 region has 13 residues. The CDR3 DNA is TGCGCCAGCAGCTTGGTCGGAGAAGAGACCCAGTACTTC. This codes for CASSLVGEETQYF.

The rearrangement links TRBV28 to TRBJ1-4, with 11 positions matching TRBD1. The CDR3 is 15 residues long. The junction had 12 bases not matched to a gene; V was cut back by 8 bases and J by 10 bases. CDR1 is MDHEN, CDR2 SYDVKM, per germline. The CDR3 DNA follows: TGTGCCAGCTCCGAGGACAGGGGGCGATTGGGAAAACTGTTTTTT. Residues: CASSEDRGRLGKLFF. The whole variable domain, remainder taken from reference TRBV28 and TRBJ1-4, is DVKVTQSSRYLVKRTGEKVFLECVQDMDHENMFWYRQDPGLGLRLIYFSYDVKMKEKGDIPEGYSVSREKKERFSLILESASTNQTSMYLCASSEDRGRLGKLFFGSGTQLSVL.

This chain uses TRBV5-1 with TRBJ1-4; TRBD1 agrees at 7 bases. Germline CDR1 and CDR2: SGHRS and YFSETQ. This CDR3 spans 15 amino acids. The V segment lost 0 bases and the J segment 4 bases; nucleotides outside the gene matches: 3. This CDR3 is CASSLGTGGNEKLFF. For the CDR3, the DNA is TGCGCCAGCAGCTTGGGGACAGGCGGTAATGAAAAACTGTTTTTT.

The rearrangement uses TRBV6-1 and TRBJ1-4, with 10 nucleotides matching TRBD1. This CDR3 is 17 amino acids long. CDR1 MNHNS and CDR2 SASEGT come from the germline V gene. Trimming cost V 3 bases and J 3 bases; bases outside gene matches: 7. DNA for the CDR3: TGTGCCAGCAGTGATAGTGGGACAGGGGCGGCTAATGAAAAACTGTTTTTT. This translates into CASSDSGTGAANEKLFF.

This chain connects TRBV18 to TRBJ2-5, with D unresolved. Germline values: CDR1 KGHSH, CDR2 LQKENI. The CDR3 consists of 13 residues. The V gene lost 2 bases and the J gene lost 5 bases, with 9 bases spanning the gap. The CDR3 region has the DNA TGTGCCAGCTCACCAGGGCTAACCGAGACCCAGTACTTC. Its protein is CASSPGLTETQYF.

The rearrangement uses TRBV11-2 and TRBJ2-7; no reliable D call. The germline CDR1 and CDR2 sequences are SGHAT and FQNNGV. The CDR3 contains 12 residues. V lost 3 bases and J lost 2, with 5 bases in between. The CDR3 sequence is CASSLATYEQYF. For the CDR3, the DNA is TGTGCCAGCAGCTTGGCCACCTACGAGCAGTACTTC.

The CDR3 loop is CASSVRGFQETQYF. The DNA for the CDR3 is TGTGCCAGCAGCGTACGGGGGTTCCAAGAGACCCAGTACTTC. The rearrangement joins TRBV9 to TRBJ2-5; possible D gene TRBD2, 6 bases. From germline, CDR1 is SGDLS and CDR2 YYNGEE. This CDR3 region has 14 residues. With 1 base removed from V and 1 base from J, the gap between germline ends came to 8 bases.

The rearrangement joins TRBV5-1 to TRBJ1-3; D remains unclear. Trimming cost V 2 bases and J 3 bases, with 9 bases left between them. The V gene's germline CDR1 is SGHRS and CDR2 YFSETQ. The CDR3 sequence is 14 residues long. CDR3 sequence reads: CASSFLGVGNTIYF. DNA for the CDR3: TGCGCCAGCAGCTTTTTGGGAGTTGGAAACACCATATATTTT. Complete variable domain (other parts from reference TRBV5-1 and TRBJ1-3): KAGVTQTPRYLIKTRGQQVTLSCSPISGHRSVSWYQQTPGQGLQFLFEYFSETQRNKGNFPGRFSGRQFSNSRSEMNVSTLELGDSALYLCASSFLGVGNTIYFGEGSWLTVV.

The chain joins TRBV5-1 to TRBJ2-6; TRBD1 matches at 7 bases. CDR1 SGHRS and CDR2 YFSETQ come from the germline V gene. With 4 bases clipped from V and 2 bases from J, the junction kept 21 bases outside the gene matches. The CDR3 spans 21 residues. CDR3 in amino acids: CASSDDRFDQGVGTGANVLTF. The CDR3 DNA is TGCGCCAGCAGCGATGACCGTTTTGACCAGGGGGTCGGAACTGGGGCCAACGTCCTGACTTTC.

The V and J genes are TRBV4-1 and TRBJ2-5, with D tentatively TRBD2 (5 bases). CDR3 length: 12 residues. Trimming took 4 bases from V and 4 from J, leaving 7 bases between them. Germline values: CDR1 MGHRA, CDR2 YSYEKL. The CDR3 DNA follows: TGCGCCAGCAGCCCGGGGTTAGAGACCCAGTACTTC. Residues: CASSPGLETQYF.